Each of the 29 T cell receptor beta chains below was sequenced from the same sample in a study of shared clonotypes between healthy human individuals. Assay used: immunoSEQ multiplex PCR; TCRdb lists only in-frame clones, some missing. The repertoire includes around 1.6 million clones, nearly 99% of them detected once, and around 0.47% sits in the top ten. Sequences were obtained from naive CD4+ T cells sorted from blood. Described subset: CD45RA+ positively selected. Receptors originate from a man under 40 in good health.

The V and J genes are TRBV18 and TRBJ2-1, with TRBD2 identical over 7 bases. Germline V gene sequence: CDR1 KGHSH, CDR2 LQKENI. The CDR3 runs 18 residues. The V and J ends lost 4 bases and 2 bases, in that order; junction bases with no gene match: 14. The CDR3 protein is CASSRESSWGGAYNEQFF. The CDR3 coding sequence is TGTGCCAGCTCACGTGAGAGCTCTTGGGGGGGAGCCTACAATGAGCAGTTCTTC.

The chain uses TRBV11-2 and TRBJ1-5; D ambiguous. The CDR3 sequence is 15 residues long. Between the trimmed V and J ends, which lost 1 base and 2 bases, there was a span of 9 bases. The germline V gene encodes CDR1 SGHAT and CDR2 FQNNGV. The CDR3 coding sequence is TGTGCCAGCAGCTTAGGCATATATGGCAATCAGCCCCAGCATTTT. Its translation is CASSLGIYGNQPQHF.

The gene calls are TRBV7-2 and TRBJ2-7; D is perhaps TRBD1 (5 bases). The CDR3 covers 14 residues. V was shortened by 5 bases and J by 1 base, with 12 bases between the two germline ends. Per the germline V gene, CDR1 is SGHTA and CDR2 is FQGNSA. The CDR3 here is CASSTGQESYEQYF. CDR3 DNA: TGTGCCAGCAGCACAGGCCAGGAGTCCTACGAGCAGTACTTC. The full variable domain, in which reference TRBV7-2 and TRBJ2-7 provide the parts outside the CDR3, is GAGVSQSPSNKVTEKGKDVELRCDPISGHTALYWYRQSLGQGLEFLIYFQGNSAPDKSGLPSDRFSAERTGGSVSTLTIQRTQQEDSAVYLCASSTGQESYEQYFGPGTRLTVT.

The chain employs TRBV29-1 and TRBJ2-3, with 10 positions matching TRBD1. Looked up from germline, CDR1 is SQVTM and CDR2 is ANQGSEA. The ends lost 7 bases at V and 4 bases at J; junction bases unmatched: 2. The CDR3 is 12 residues long. CDR3 DNA sequence: TGCAGCGCCGGGACAGGGGCAGATACGCAGTATTTT. It translates to CSAGTGADTQYF.

This chain connects TRBV7-2 to TRBJ2-1; 8 nucleotides line up with TRBD1. The CDR3 extends over 15 amino acids. Germline CDR1 is SGHTA and CDR2 is FQGNSA. The junction had 4 bases not matched to a gene; V was cut back by 2 bases and J by 4 bases. The DNA of the CDR3 is TGTGCCAGCAGCTTATTCAGGACAGGGTACAATGAGCAGTTCTTC. The encoded protein is CASSLFRTGYNEQFF. The complete variable domain, with remaining parts taken from reference TRBV7-2 and TRBJ2-1, reads GAGVSQSPSNKVTEKGKDVELRCDPISGHTALYWYRQSLGQGLEFLIYFQGNSAPDKSGLPSDRFSAERTGGSVSTLTIQRTQQEDSAVYLCASSLFRTGYNEQFFGPGTRLTVL.

The gene calls are TRBV5-5 and TRBJ1-2, with 12 bases identical to TRBD1. The trim removed 4 bases at V and 2 bases at J, leaving 9 bases unmatched. CDR3 length: 17 residues. Germline loops: CDR1 SGHKS, CDR2 YYEKEE (reference sequence). Here the CDR3 reads CASSASGQGAGNYGYTF. DNA of the CDR3: TGTGCCAGCAGCGCATCGGGACAGGGGGCAGGAAACTATGGCTACACCTTC.

The chain couples TRBV7-6 to TRBJ2-7, with 7 bases lining up with TRBD1. Germline V CDR1 and CDR2: SGHVS, FNYEAQ. The CDR3 runs to 18 residues. V shed 5 bases and J 7 bases; nucleotides not matched to a gene: 23. The CDR3 DNA follows: TGTGCCAGCAGCCTATTACCGGGACAGAAAATATTGATCGAGGAGCAGTACTTC. Translating gives CASSLLPGQKILIEEQYF.

The chain uses TRBV5-1 and TRBJ2-1, with 7 nucleotides matching TRBD1. The J segment lost 6 bases and the V segment lost 5 bases, leaving 11 bases of the junction unmatched. The length of the CDR3 is 15 residues. Germline V lookup: CDR1 SGHRS, CDR2 YFSETQ. The CDR3 sequence is CASSGTVGTANEQFF. The DNA of the CDR3 is TGCGCCAGCAGTGGGACAGTGGGAACAGCCAATGAGCAGTTCTTC.

The gene calls are TRBV9 and TRBJ2-1; D tentatively fits TRBD1 or TRBD2 (5 bases each). This CDR3 spans 15 amino acids. Germline CDR1 and CDR2: SGDLS and YYNGEE. The V gene lost 3 bases and the J gene lost 3 bases, with 13 bases spanning the gap. Here the CDR3 reads CASSAGVGGYNEQFF. CDR3 nucleotide sequence: TGTGCCAGCAGCGCTGGAGTTGGGGGCTACAATGAGCAGTTCTTC.

The chain couples TRBV4-1 to TRBJ2-2; 11 bases match TRBD2. CDR1 MGHRA and CDR2 YSYEKL come from the germline V gene. The CDR3 is 16 residues long. Trimming removed 5 bases from V and 7 bases from J; junction bases left unmatched: 9. DNA of the CDR3: TGCGCCAGCAGCACAACTAGCGGGAGAAAGGGCGGGGAGCTGTTTTTT. Its translation: CASSTTSGRKGGELFF.

The chain links TRBV7-7 to TRBJ2-3; tentatively, D is TRBD1 or TRBD2 (6 bases each). Trimming shortened V by 5 bases and J by 3 bases, and 15 bases separated the two germline ends. CDR3 size: 15 residues. In germline, CDR1 is SSHAT, CDR2 FNYEAQ (reference sequence). The CDR3 loop is CASSVGRGGTDTQYF. For the CDR3, the DNA is TGTGCCAGCAGCGTGGGCCGAGGGGGGACAGATACGCAGTATTTT.

The chain carries TRBV28 and TRBJ1-4, with D unclear. Germline CDR1 is MDHEN and CDR2 is SYDVKM. Trimming shortened V by 2 bases and J by 0 bases, and 4 bases separated the two germline ends. The CDR3 loop spans 14 amino acids. CDR3 amino acids: CASSLGTTNEKLFF. CDR3 DNA: TGTGCCAGCAGTTTAGGCACAACTAATGAAAAACTGTTTTTT.

The rearrangement links TRBV6-4 to TRBJ2-2; D unclear. The CDR3 is 13 amino acids. The germline V gene has CDR1 MRHNA and CDR2 SNTAGT. Deletions cut 4 bases from V and 5 bases from J, with 8 bases between. The CDR3 DNA sequence: TGTGCCAGCAGTGTAAGGGAAACCGGGGAGCTGTTTTTT. This sequence encodes CASSVRETGELFF.

The chain recombines TRBV7-2 with TRBJ2-2; no clear D. The CDR3 is made up of 14 amino acids. CDR1 and CDR2 from the germline V gene are SGHTA and FQGNSA. The V gene lost 5 bases and the J gene lost 7 bases, with 14 bases spanning the gap. This CDR3 reads CASSPPPSHGELFF. Written as DNA, the CDR3 is TGTGCCAGCAGCCCACCTCCTTCACACGGGGAGCTGTTTTTT.

This chain connects TRBV5-7 to TRBJ2-1, with 8 bases identical to TRBD2. TRBV5-7 is recorded as an ORF, its role being uncertain. With V trimmed by 1 base and J by 3 bases, 9 bases remained unmatched. This CDR3 contains 17 residues. CDR3 sequence reads: CASSLFFGAGGYNEQFF. Written as DNA, the CDR3 is TGTGCCAGCAGCTTGTTCTTCGGGGCGGGAGGCTACAATGAGCAGTTCTTC.

The chain has TRBV6-1 and TRBJ1-2; D is unresolved. Germline loops: CDR1 MNHNS, CDR2 SASEGT. V gave up 1 base and J gave up 11 bases, with 8 bases separating them. The CDR3 covers 11 residues. This chain's CDR3 is CASSEEKRYTF. The DNA for the CDR3 is TGTGCCAGCAGTGAAGAGAAGAGGTACACCTTC.

This chain uses TRBV18 with TRBJ1-5, with TRBD1 matching over 9 bases. The junction had 4 bases not matched to a gene; V was cut back by 2 bases and J by 5 bases. Germline V gene data show CDR1 as KGHSH and CDR2 as LQKENI. The CDR3 length is 15 residues. The chain's CDR3 is CASSPGQGSYQPQHF. The CDR3, as DNA: TGTGCCAGCTCACCAGGACAGGGGAGTTATCAGCCCCAGCATTTT.

The chain combines TRBV19 with TRBJ2-3; D remains ambiguous. V gave up 3 bases and J gave up 0 bases, with 1 base separating them. From germline, CDR1 is LNHDA and CDR2 SQIVND (reference sequence). The CDR3 runs 12 residues. CDR3 nucleotide sequence: TGTGCCAGTAGTATGAGCACAGATACGCAGTATTTT. Residues: CASSMSTDTQYF. The variable domain in full, completed from reference TRBV19 and TRBJ2-3, reads DGGITQSPKYLFRKEGQNVTLSCEQNLNHDAMYWYRQDPGQGLRLIYYSQIVNDFQKGDIAEGYSVSREKKESFPLTVTSAQKNPTAFYLCASSMSTDTQYFGPGTRLTVL.

The genes are TRBV7-3 and TRBJ2-5; 10 nucleotides line up with TRBD2. The CDR3 consists of 15 residues. Trimming took 6 bases from V and 0 from J; bases not matched to a gene: 4. Germline V lookup: CDR1 SGHTA, CDR2 FQGTGA. The CDR3 coding sequence is TGTGCCAGCAGTTACACTAGCGGGAACCAAGAGACCCAGTACTTC. Encoded protein: CASSYTSGNQETQYF.

J is TRBJ2-1 and V is TRBV4-3, with D unresolved. Germline V gene sequence: CDR1 LGHNA, CDR2 YSLEER. V was pared by 0 bases and J by 6 bases, with 15 bases between. CDR3 length: 16 residues. The CDR3 nucleotides read TGCGCCAGCAGCCAAGAGTGGAGACGACCTGGCAATGAGCAGTTCTTC. Amino acids: CASSQEWRRPGNEQFF.

V usage is TRBV5-1 and J usage is TRBJ2-1; D uncertain. Trimming took 4 bases from V and 5 from J, leaving 10 bases between them. The germline CDR1 and CDR2 sequences are SGHRS and YFSETQ. The CDR3 has 13 residues. The CDR3 here is CASSDGSNNEQFF. The CDR3 nucleotides read TGCGCCAGCAGCGACGGGTCTAACAATGAGCAGTTCTTC.

Here the CDR3 reads CASSSESGNTIYF. CDR3 DNA: TGTGCCAGCAGCTCGGAGTCTGGAAACACCATATATTTT. The chain recombines TRBV6-1 with TRBJ1-3; D not certain. The CDR3 totals 13 residues. Deletions cut 6 bases from V and 1 base from J, with 7 bases between. Germline-derived CDR1 and CDR2 are MNHNS and SASEGT.

This chain uses TRBV5-4 with TRBJ2-7; maybe TRBD2 (5 bases). With 0 bases removed from V and 2 bases from J, the gap between germline ends came to 12 bases. Germline loops: CDR1 SGHNT, CDR2 YYREEE (reference sequence). The CDR3 covers 15 residues. CDR3 residues: CASSLGVLGAYEQYF. The CDR3 DNA reads TGTGCCAGCAGCTTGGGGGTCTTGGGAGCCTACGAGCAGTACTTC.

This chain joins TRBV27 and TRBJ2-7; 9 nucleotides match TRBD2. V lost 4 bases and J lost 1; bases outside the gene matches: 11. This CDR3 spans 17 amino acids. CDR1 and CDR2 (germline): MNHEY, SMNVEV (reference sequence). Here the CDR3 DNA reads TGTGCCAGCAGTTCGACTAGCGGATATGGGCTTTCCTACGAGCAGTACTTC. This gives the protein CASSSTSGYGLSYEQYF.

The V and J genes are TRBV7-9 and TRBJ2-7; tentatively, D is TRBD1 (6 bases). Trimming took 3 bases from V and 0 from J, leaving 15 bases between them. CDR1 and CDR2 (germline): SEHNR, FQNEAQ (reference sequence). The CDR3 is 16 residues long. The CDR3 is CASSFNRQDYSYEQYF. The CDR3 DNA reads as TGTGCCAGCAGCTTTAACAGACAGGATTACTCCTACGAGCAGTACTTC.

The V gene is TRBV9, the J gene TRBJ2-2, with 11 bases aligning to TRBD2. With V trimmed by 5 bases and J by 2 bases, 8 bases remained unmatched. CDR1 and CDR2 (germline): SGDLS, YYNGEE. CDR3 length: 17 amino acids. The DNA of the CDR3 is TGTGCCAGCAGTCAGCTAGCGGGAGGCCTCAACACCGGGGAGCTGTTTTTT. It codes for CASSQLAGGLNTGELFF.

CDR3 coding DNA: TGTGCCAGCAGTGACCTAGGGACTAGCGGGAGAGGTGAGCAGTTCTTC. Protein: CASSDLGTSGRGEQFF. The V gene is TRBV6-4, the J gene TRBJ2-1, with TRBD2 matching 14 bases. Trimming at V came to 2 bases and at J to 9 bases, leaving 6 bases not matched to a gene. This CDR3 has 16 amino acids. The germline V gene encodes CDR1 MRHNA and CDR2 SNTAGT.

The V and J genes are TRBV11-2 and TRBJ2-1; the D gene could be TRBD1 or TRBD2 (6 bases each). The CDR3 has 16 amino acids. CDR1 SGHAT and CDR2 FQNNGV come from the germline V gene. V lost 2 bases and J lost 5, with 16 bases in between. The DNA of the CDR3 is TGTGCCAGCAGCTTATTAGCCGGAGGGGGTCACAATGAGCAGTTCTTC. This codes for CASSLLAGGGHNEQFF.

The chain couples TRBV5-1 to TRBJ2-5; 12 bases are shared with TRBD2. The CDR3 totals 17 residues. Germline loops: CDR1 SGHRS, CDR2 YFSETQ. Trimming cost V 3 bases and J 5 bases; bases outside gene matches: 11. This chain's CDR3 is CASSYGLAGIGGETQYF. Written as DNA, the CDR3 is TGCGCCAGCAGCTACGGACTAGCGGGAATAGGTGGGGAGACCCAGTACTTC.